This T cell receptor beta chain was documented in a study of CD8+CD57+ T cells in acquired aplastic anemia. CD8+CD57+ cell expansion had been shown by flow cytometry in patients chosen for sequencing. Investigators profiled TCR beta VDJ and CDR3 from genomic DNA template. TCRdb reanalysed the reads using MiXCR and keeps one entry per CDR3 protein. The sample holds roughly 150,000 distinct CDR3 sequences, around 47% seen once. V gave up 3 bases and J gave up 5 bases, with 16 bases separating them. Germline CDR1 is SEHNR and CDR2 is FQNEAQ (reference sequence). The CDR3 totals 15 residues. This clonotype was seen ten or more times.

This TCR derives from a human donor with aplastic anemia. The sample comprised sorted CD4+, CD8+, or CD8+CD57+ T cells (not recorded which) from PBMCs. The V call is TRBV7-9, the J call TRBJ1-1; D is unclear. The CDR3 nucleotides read TGTGCCAGCAGCTTTGGTCCAGGTAAAGGTACTGAAGCTTTCTTT. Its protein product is CASSFGPGKGTEAFF.